The sequence of this TCR beta chain was determined in a study of shared clonotypes between healthy human individuals. Here immunoSEQ multiplex PCR was the method, and the copy in TCRdb shows in-frame clones only, minus some. The data contain a few million clones, just over 90% of them seen just once; the ten biggest clones take up roughly 0.13%. The sequence came from a young man in good health. Sample: naive CD4+ T cells sorted from blood. The sample's subset: CD45RA+ positively selected.

The CDR3 spells CASSISATNEKLFF. The CDR3 DNA reads as TGTGCCAGTAGTATTTCTGCAACTAATGAAAAACTGTTTTTT. J is TRBJ1-4 and V is TRBV19; D not resolved. CDR3 size: 14 residues. V lost 3 bases and J 0 bases, leaving 5 bases between the germline ends. Germline V lookup: CDR1 LNHDA, CDR2 SQIVND (reference sequence).